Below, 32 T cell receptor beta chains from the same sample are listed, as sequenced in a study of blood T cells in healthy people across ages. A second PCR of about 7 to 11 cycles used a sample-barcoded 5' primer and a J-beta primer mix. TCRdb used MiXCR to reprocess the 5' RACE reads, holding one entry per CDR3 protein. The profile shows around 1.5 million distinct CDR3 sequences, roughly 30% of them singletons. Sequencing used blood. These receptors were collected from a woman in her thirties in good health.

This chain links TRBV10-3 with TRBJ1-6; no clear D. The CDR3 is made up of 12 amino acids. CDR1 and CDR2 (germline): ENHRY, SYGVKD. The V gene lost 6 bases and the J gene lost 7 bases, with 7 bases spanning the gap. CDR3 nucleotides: TGTGCCATCAGGGGAAACAATTCACCCCTCCACTTT. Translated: CAIRGNNSPLHF.

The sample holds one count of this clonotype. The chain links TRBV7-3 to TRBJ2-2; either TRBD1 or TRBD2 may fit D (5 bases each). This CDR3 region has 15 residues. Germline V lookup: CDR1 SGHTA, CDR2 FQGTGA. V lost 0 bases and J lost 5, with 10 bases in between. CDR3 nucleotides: TGTGCCAGCAGCTTAACCGGGGCGAGTACCGGGGAGCTGTTTTTT. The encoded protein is CASSLTGASTGELFF.

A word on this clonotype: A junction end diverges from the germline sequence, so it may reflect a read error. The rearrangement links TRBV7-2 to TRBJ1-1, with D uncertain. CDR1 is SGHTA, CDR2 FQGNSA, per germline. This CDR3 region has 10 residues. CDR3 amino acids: CGVGYTEAFF. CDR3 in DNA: TGCGGGGTTGGGTACACTGAAGCTTTCTTT.

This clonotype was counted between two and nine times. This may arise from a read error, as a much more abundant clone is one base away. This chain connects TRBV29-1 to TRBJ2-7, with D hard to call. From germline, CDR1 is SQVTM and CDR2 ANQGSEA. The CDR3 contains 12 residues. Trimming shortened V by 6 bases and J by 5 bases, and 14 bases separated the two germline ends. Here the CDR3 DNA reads TGCAGCGTGACCCATCGGTCCCACGAGCAGTACTTC. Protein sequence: CSVTHRSHEQYF.

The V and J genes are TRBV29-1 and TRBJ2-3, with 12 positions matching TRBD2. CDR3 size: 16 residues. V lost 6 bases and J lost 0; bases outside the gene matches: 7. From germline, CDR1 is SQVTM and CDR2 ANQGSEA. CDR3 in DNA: TGCAGCGTGGGAGGACTAGCGGGGATTAGCACAGATACGCAGTATTTT. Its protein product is CSVGGLAGISTDTQYF.

The CDR3 loop reads CASSTGTKTNYGYTF. The DNA for the CDR3 is TGTGCCAGCAGTACCGGGACAAAAACAAACTATGGCTACACCTTC. The V and J genes are TRBV6-5 and TRBJ1-2, with D possibly matching TRBD1 (6 bases). V was pared by 5 bases and J by 2 bases, with 15 bases between. The V gene's germline CDR1 is MNHEY and CDR2 SVGAGI. The CDR3 is made up of 15 amino acids.

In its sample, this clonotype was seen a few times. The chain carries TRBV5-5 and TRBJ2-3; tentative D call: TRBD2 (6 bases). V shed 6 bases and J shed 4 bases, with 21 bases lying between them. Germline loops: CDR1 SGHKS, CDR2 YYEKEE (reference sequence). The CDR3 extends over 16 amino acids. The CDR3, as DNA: TGTGCCAGCATCCTAGGGACTGGGGCGGGGCCAGATACGCAGTATTTT. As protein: CASILGTGAGPDTQYF. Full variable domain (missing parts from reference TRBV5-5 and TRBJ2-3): DAGVTQSPTHLIKTRGQQVTLRCSPISGHKSVSWYQQVLGQGPQFIFQYYEKEERGRGNFPDRFSARQFPNYSSELNVNALLLGDSALYLCASILGTGAGPDTQYFGPGTRLTVL.

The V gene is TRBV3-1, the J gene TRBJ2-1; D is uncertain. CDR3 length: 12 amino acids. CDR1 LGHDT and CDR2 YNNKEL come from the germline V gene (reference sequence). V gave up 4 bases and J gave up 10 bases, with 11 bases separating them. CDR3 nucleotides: TGTGCCAGCAGCCTAGAGCGTGAAGAGCAGTTCTTC. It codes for CASSLEREEQFF.

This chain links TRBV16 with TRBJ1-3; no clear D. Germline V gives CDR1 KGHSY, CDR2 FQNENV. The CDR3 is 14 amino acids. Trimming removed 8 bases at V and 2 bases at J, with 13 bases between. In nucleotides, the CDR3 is TGTGCCAGCCGCAACACCGGCCCTGGAAACACCATATATTTT. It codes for CASRNTGPGNTIYF.

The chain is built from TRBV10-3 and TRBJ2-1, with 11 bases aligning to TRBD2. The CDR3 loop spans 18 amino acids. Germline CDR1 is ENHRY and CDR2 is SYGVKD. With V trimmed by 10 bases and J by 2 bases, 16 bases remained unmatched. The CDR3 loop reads CASRTSGQLAPTYNEQFF. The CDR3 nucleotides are TGTGCCAGCCGGACTAGCGGGCAGTTGGCCCCGACCTACAATGAGCAGTTCTTC.

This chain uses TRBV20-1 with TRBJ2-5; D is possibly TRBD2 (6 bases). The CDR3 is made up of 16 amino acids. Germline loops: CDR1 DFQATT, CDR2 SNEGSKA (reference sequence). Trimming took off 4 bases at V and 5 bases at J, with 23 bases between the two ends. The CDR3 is CSANLVGGRGEETQYF. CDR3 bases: TGCAGTGCTAACCTAGTTGGAGGGAGAGGGGAGGAGACCCAGTACTTC.

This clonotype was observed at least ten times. The DNA of the CDR3 is TGTGCCATCACCCGACCGGGTGGCTCCTACGAGCAGTACTTC. Its protein is CAITRPGGSYEQYF. The J gene is TRBJ2-7, the V gene TRBV27, with no clear D. Trimming stripped 10 bases from V and 0 bases from J, with 16 bases between. Germline CDR1 MNHEY, CDR2 SMNVEV (reference sequence). This CDR3 is 14 amino acids long.

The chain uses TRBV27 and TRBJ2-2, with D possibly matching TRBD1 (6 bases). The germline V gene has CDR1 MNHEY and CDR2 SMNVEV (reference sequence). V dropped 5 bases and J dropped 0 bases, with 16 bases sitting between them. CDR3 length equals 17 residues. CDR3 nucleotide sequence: TGTGCCAGCAGTACCCGACAGGCACCGTCGAACACCGGGGAGCTGTTTTTT. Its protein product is CASSTRQAPSNTGELFF.

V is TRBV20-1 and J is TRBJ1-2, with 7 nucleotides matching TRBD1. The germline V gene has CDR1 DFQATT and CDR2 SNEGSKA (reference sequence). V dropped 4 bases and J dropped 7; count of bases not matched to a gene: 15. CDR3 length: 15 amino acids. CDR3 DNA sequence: TGCAGTGCTAACCCCCGGGGGAGGGGGCTTCTTGGCTACACCTTC. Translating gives CSANPRGRGLLGYTF.

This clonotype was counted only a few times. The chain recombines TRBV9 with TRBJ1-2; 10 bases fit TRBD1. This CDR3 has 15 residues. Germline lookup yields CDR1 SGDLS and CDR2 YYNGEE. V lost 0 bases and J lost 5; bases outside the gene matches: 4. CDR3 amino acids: CASSVDGTGVYGYTF. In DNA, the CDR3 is TGTGCCAGCAGCGTAGATGGGACAGGGGTATATGGCTACACCTTC.

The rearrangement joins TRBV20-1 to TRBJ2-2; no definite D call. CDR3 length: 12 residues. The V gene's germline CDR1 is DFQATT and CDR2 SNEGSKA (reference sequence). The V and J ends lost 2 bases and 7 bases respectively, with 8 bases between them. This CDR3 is CSARLYNGELFF. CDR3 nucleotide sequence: TGCAGTGCTAGACTCTACAACGGGGAGCTGTTTTTT.

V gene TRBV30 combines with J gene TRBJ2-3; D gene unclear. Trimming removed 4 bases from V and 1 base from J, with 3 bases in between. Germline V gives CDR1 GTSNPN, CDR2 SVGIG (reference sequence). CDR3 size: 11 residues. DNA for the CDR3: TGTGCCTGGAAGGGCACAGATACGCAGTATTTT. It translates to CAWKGTDTQYF.

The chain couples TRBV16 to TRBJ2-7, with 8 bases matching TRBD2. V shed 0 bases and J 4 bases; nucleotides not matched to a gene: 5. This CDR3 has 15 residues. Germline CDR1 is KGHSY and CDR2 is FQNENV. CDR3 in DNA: TGTGCCAGCAGCCAATCGAGGGCTAGCGGGTACGAGCAGTACTTC. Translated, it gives CASSQSRASGYEQYF.

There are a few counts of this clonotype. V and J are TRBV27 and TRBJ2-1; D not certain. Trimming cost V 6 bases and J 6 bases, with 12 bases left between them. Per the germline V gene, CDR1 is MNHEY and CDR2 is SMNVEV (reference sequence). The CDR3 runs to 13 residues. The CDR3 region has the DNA TGTGCCAGCAGACTTAGGGTCGGCAATGAGCAGTTCTTC. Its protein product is CASRLRVGNEQFF.

For the CDR3, the DNA is TGTGCCAGCTCACCCATGGGGGGCCCCACAGATACGCAGTATTTT. This sequence encodes CASSPMGGPTDTQYF. The genes are TRBV18 and TRBJ2-3, with D possibly called TRBD1 or TRBD2 (6 bases each). CDR3 size: 15 residues. Per germline, CDR1 KGHSH and CDR2 LQKENI. V was clipped by 3 bases and J by 2 bases, with 12 bases between them.

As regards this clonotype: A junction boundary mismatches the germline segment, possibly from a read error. The CDR3 here is CASSLGTVYYNGQFF. The CDR3 nucleotides read TGTGCCAGCAGCTTAGGGACAGTGTACTACAATGGGCAGTTCTTC. This chain joins TRBV7-3 and TRBJ2-1, with 7 positions matching TRBD1. The CDR3 is 15 residues long. Germline assignment: CDR1 SGHTA and CDR2 FQGTGA.

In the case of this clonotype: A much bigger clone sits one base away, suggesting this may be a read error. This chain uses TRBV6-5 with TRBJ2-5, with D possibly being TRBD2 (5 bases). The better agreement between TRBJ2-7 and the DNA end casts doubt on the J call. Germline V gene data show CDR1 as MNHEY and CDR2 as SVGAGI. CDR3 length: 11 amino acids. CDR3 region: CASSCAGEQYF. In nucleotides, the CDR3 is TGTGCCAGCAGTTGCGCGGGCGAGCAGTACTTC.

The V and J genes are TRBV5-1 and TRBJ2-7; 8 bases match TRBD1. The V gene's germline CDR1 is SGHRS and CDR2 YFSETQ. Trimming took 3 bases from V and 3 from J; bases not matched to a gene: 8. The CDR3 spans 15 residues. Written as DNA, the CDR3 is TGCGCCAGCAGCTCCGGGACAGGTCAAAACTACGAGCAGTACTTC. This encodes CASSSGTGQNYEQYF. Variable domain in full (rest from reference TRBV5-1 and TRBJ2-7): KAGVTQTPRYLIKTRGQQVTLSCSPISGHRSVSWYQQTPGQGLQFLFEYFSETQRNKGNFPGRFSGRQFSNSRSEMNVSTLELGDSALYLCASSSGTGQNYEQYFGPGTRLTVT.

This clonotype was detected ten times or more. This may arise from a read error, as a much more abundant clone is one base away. The CDR3 spells CSGEGQDYGYTF. The DNA for the CDR3 is TGCAGCGGGGAAGGACAGGACTATGGCTACACCTTC. The rearrangement joins TRBV29-1 to TRBJ1-2; 7 bases align to TRBD1. V shed 7 bases and J 3 bases; nucleotides not matched to a gene: 5. The CDR3 loop spans 12 amino acids. Per germline, CDR1 SQVTM and CDR2 ANQGSEA.

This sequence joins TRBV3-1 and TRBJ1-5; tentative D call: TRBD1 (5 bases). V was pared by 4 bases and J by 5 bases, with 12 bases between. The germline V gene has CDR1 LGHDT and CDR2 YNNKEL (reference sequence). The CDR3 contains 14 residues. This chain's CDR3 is CASSLQGSDQPQHF. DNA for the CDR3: TGTGCCAGCAGCCTTCAGGGTAGTGATCAGCCCCAGCATTTT. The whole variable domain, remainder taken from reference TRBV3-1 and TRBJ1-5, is DTAVSQTPKYLVTQMGNDKSIKCEQNLGHDTMYWYKQDSKKFLKIMFSYNNKELIINETVPNRFSPKSPDKAHLNLHINSLELGDSAVYFCASSLQGSDQPQHFGDGTRLSIL.

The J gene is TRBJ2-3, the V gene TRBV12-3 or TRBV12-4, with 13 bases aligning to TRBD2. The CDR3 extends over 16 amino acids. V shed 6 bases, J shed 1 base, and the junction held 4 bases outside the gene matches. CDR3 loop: CASSSTSGGGTDTQYF. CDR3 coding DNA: TGTGCCAGCAGCTCAACTAGCGGGGGGGGCACAGATACGCAGTATTTT.

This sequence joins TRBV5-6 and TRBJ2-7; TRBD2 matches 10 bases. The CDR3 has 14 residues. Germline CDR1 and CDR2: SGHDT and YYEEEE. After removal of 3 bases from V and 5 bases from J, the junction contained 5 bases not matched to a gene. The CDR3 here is CASSSGTSVDEQYF. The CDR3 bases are TGTGCCAGCAGCTCCGGGACTAGCGTCGACGAGCAGTACTTC.

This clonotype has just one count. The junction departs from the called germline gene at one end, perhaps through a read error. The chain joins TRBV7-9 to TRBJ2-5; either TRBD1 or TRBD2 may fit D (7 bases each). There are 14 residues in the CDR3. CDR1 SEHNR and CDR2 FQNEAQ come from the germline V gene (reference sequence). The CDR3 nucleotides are TGTGCCGGCAGCTTAGGGAGGGGGCCAGAGACCCAGTACTTC. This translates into CAGSLGRGPETQYF.

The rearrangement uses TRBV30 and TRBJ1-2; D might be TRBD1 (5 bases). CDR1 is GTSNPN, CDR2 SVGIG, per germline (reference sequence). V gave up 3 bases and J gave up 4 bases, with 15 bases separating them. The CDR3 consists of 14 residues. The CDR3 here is CAWSGGDGGYGYTF. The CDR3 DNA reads TGTGCCTGGAGCGGAGGGGACGGAGGCTATGGCTACACCTTC. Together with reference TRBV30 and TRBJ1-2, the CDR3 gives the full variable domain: SQTIHQWPATLVQPVGSPLSLECTVEGTSNPNLYWYRQAAGRGLQLLFYSVGIGQISSEVPQNLSASRPQDRQFILSSKKLLLSDSGFYLCAWSGGDGGYGYTFGSGTRLTVV.

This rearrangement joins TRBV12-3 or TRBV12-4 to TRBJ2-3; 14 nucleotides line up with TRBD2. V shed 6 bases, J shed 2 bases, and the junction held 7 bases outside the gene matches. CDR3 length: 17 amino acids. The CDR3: CASRLGLAGEPTDTQYF. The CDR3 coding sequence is TGTGCCAGCAGACTGGGACTAGCGGGAGAGCCCACAGATACGCAGTATTTT.

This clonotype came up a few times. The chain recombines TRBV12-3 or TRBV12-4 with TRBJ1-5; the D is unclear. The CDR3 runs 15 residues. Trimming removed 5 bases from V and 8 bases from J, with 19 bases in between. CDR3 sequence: CASSPTYSLGEPQHF. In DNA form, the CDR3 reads TGTGCCAGCAGTCCCACGTACAGTCTTGGTGAGCCCCAGCATTTT.

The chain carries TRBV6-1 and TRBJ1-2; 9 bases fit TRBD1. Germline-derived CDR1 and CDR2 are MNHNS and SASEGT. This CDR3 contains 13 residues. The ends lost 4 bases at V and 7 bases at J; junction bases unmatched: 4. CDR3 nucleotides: TGTGCCAGCAGTGCCGGGACAGGGCTTGGCTACACCTTC. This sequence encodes CASSAGTGLGYTF.